A single sample gave rise to the 14 T cell receptor beta chains below, sequenced in a study of T cells expressing NK-cell markers. TCRdb reprocessed the 5' RACE reads and keeps a single row for each CDR3 protein, giving no DNA. The sample table sets out around 550,000 distinct CDR3 sequences. The source material was blood T cells: a sorted CD56 or NKG2C T cell subset, CD4+ or CD8+ T cells, or bulk PBMC T cells (not recorded which). The receptor set was obtained from a man between 18 and 29 years old in good health.

This chain joins TRBV25-1 and TRBJ2-5; TCRdb lists TRBD1, though no DNA is available to test this call. In germline, CDR1 is MGHDK, CDR2 SYGVNS. This CDR3 contains 15 residues. CDR3 amino acids: CASSSYRGYQETQYF.

The chain carries TRBV20-1 and TRBJ2-1; the D gene TCRdb calls, TRBD2, cannot be checked with no DNA. This CDR3 spans 14 amino acids. Looked up from germline, CDR1 is DFQATT and CDR2 is SNEGSKA (reference sequence). CDR3 in amino acids: CSAGKAGGSGEQFF.

V is TRBV3-1 and J is TRBJ1-2. This CDR3 contains 12 residues. Germline CDR1 LGHDT, CDR2 YNNKEL (reference sequence). The CDR3 region is CASSSLSYGYTF.

The J gene is TRBJ2-3, the V gene TRBV14; TCRdb returns TRBD1, unconfirmable since there is no DNA. Germline CDR1 is SGHDN and CDR2 is FVKESK. CDR3 size: 17 residues. The CDR3 loop is CASSQRDPVIYTDTQYF.

This chain joins TRBV6-4 and TRBJ2-3; there is no DNA to check the TCRdb D call of TRBD2. This CDR3 spans 14 amino acids. CDR1 MRHNA and CDR2 SNTAGT come from the germline V gene. The CDR3 loop is CARNGRQGGHTQYF.

The chain has TRBV6-1 and TRBJ2-1; TCRdb's D gene call, TRBD2, goes unchecked for lack of DNA. CDR1 and CDR2 from the germline V gene are MNHNS and SASEGT. The CDR3 runs 14 residues. The CDR3 here is CASSTLAGAPGGFF.

The V call is TRBV14, the J call TRBJ2-1. Germline CDR1 SGHDN, CDR2 FVKESK. The CDR3 sequence is 12 residues long. The CDR3 reads CASSQGFSEQFF.

This chain connects TRBV20-1 to TRBJ1-4; TCRdb proposes TRBD1, but this gene call is untestable without DNA. Germline V gene data show CDR1 as DFQATT and CDR2 as SNEGSKA (reference sequence). This CDR3 is 14 amino acids long. CDR3 in amino acids: CSARLGQPNEKLFF.

The chain joins TRBV11-2 to TRBJ2-7; checking the TCRdb D call of TRBD1 is not possible without DNA. Per germline, CDR1 SGHAT and CDR2 FQNNGV. This CDR3 has 15 amino acids. This CDR3 reads CASSSWTGNGYEQYF. The variable domain in full, with the rest retrieved from reference TRBV11-2 and TRBJ2-7, is EAGVAQSPRYKIIEKRQSVAFWCNPISGHATLYWYQQILGQGPKLLIQFQNNGVVDDSQLPKDRFSAERLKGVDSTLKIQPAKLEDSAVYLCASSSWTGNGYEQYFGPGTRLTVT.

V gene TRBV15 combines with J gene TRBJ2-4; checking the TCRdb D call of TRBD1 is not possible without DNA. CDR3 length: 16 amino acids. Germline-derived CDR1 and CDR2 are LNHNV and YYDKDF (reference sequence). CDR3: CATSRDLGAQGNIQYF.

The chain joins TRBV28 to TRBJ2-3; TCRdb reports TRBD1, a call that lacks DNA to check it against. The CDR3 contains 14 residues. Germline assignment: CDR1 MDHEN and CDR2 SYDVKM. The CDR3: CASSLLPVGDTQYF.

The chain carries TRBV20-1 and TRBJ2-3; TCRdb designates TRBD1, a call that cannot be tested without DNA. The V gene's germline CDR1 is DFQATT and CDR2 SNEGSKA (reference sequence). This CDR3 is 15 amino acids long. CDR3 region: CSARDPAQGADTQYF.

The chain is built from TRBV29-1 and TRBJ2-7; the TCRdb D gene call, TRBD1, has no DNA to confirm it. The CDR3 sequence is 14 residues long. From germline, CDR1 is SQVTM and CDR2 ANQGSEA. The CDR3 here is CSVKGQEISYEQYF.

This rearrangement joins TRBV20-1 to TRBJ1-5; TCRdb gives TRBD1 as the D gene, but with no DNA this cannot be confirmed. Looked up from germline, CDR1 is DFQATT and CDR2 is SNEGSKA (reference sequence). This CDR3 comprises 15 residues. The CDR3 loop reads CSARVLQGANQPQHF.